A single T cell receptor (beta chain) is shown here with its context. These data belong to a study of shared clonotypes between healthy human individuals. The overall study: There were three CD4 naive, three CD4 memory, two CD8 naive and one CD8 memory plates per donor.

Assay: immunoSEQ multiplex PCR; the TCRdb copy retains only in-frame clones and omits some. There are about 1,500,000 clones in the sample; 96% occur only once, and roughly 1.1% lies in the top ten. The CDR3 spans 15 residues. Trimming stripped 3 bases from V and 0 bases from J, with 12 bases between. Germline V gene sequence: CDR1 MNHNS, CDR2 SASEGT. The chain carries TRBV6-1 and TRBJ2-7; D is unclear. The source is a man aged 25 to 40 in good health. The material sequenced was naive CD4+ T cells sorted from blood. The subset was: CD45RA+ positively selected. The CDR3 sequence is CASSERFWGSYEQYF. CDR3 in DNA: TGTGCCAGCAGTGAGAGATTTTGGGGCTCCTACGAGCAGTACTTC.